One and the same sample provided the 14 T cell receptor beta chains below, sequenced in a study of cytomegalovirus exposure and HLA in healthy donors. Researchers ran the PCR with 60 Vbeta and 13 Jbeta primers. The repertoire was sequenced with immunoSEQ multiplex PCR; TCRdb's copy has only in-frame clones and lacks some. This sample has around 90,000 clones, with around 59% found just once. Material for sequencing was PBMCs. Receptors originate from a human donor in good health.

V and J are TRBV30 and TRBJ2-1; 8 nucleotides match TRBD1. Germline trimming cut 2 bases from V and 7 bases from J; bases unmatched to any gene: 10. This CDR3 contains 15 residues. CDR1 and CDR2 from the germline V gene are GTSNPN and SVGIG (reference sequence). In DNA form, the CDR3 reads TGTGCCTGGAGTCGAGACAGGGGAAATAGAAATGAGCAGTTCTTC. Protein: CAWSRDRGNRNEQFF.

DNA of the CDR3: TGTGCCACCTCGTCCGAGTTTCTCTCCTACGAGCAGTACTTC. This codes for CATSSEFLSYEQYF. V and J are TRBV7-8 and TRBJ2-7; D call uncertain. From germline, CDR1 is SGHVS and CDR2 FQNEAQ. The CDR3 runs to 14 residues. Trimming shortened V by 10 bases and J by 0 bases, and 16 bases separated the two germline ends.

The V gene is TRBV6-5, the J gene TRBJ1-1; weak D call: TRBD1 (5 bases). Germline-derived CDR1 and CDR2 are MNHEY and SVGAGI. Trimming left V 2 bases short and J 0 bases short, with 13 bases between. The CDR3 covers 16 residues. The CDR3: CASSYRGAYMNTEAFF. In DNA, the CDR3 is TGTGCCAGCAGTTACAGGGGCGCTTACATGAACACTGAAGCTTTCTTT.

The chain carries TRBV19 and TRBJ1-1, with TRBD1 identical over 9 bases. The trim removed 7 bases at V and 4 bases at J, leaving 10 bases unmatched. The CDR3 is 15 amino acids. From germline, CDR1 is LNHDA and CDR2 SQIVND (reference sequence). The CDR3 coding sequence is TGTGCCAGTACCACTTCAGGACAGGGGACCACTGAAGCTTTCTTT. It codes for CASTTSGQGTTEAFF.

The chain uses TRBV25-1 and TRBJ1-2; 7 nucleotides align to TRBD1. V was clipped by 6 bases and J by 3 bases; unmatched bases: 10. The germline V gene encodes CDR1 MGHDK and CDR2 SYGVNS. CDR3 length: 15 residues. CDR3 loop: CASRPTGVGDYGYTF. The CDR3, as DNA: TGTGCCAGCAGGCCAACAGGGGTTGGAGACTATGGCTACACCTTC.

V and J are TRBV19 and TRBJ2-2; 8 bases align to TRBD1. The germline V gene encodes CDR1 LNHDA and CDR2 SQIVND (reference sequence). The CDR3 loop spans 14 amino acids. V lost 5 bases to trimming and J lost 3 bases; unmatched junction nucleotides: 2. CDR3 loop: CASSVTGDTGELFF. CDR3 bases: TGTGCCAGTAGTGTGACAGGGGACACCGGGGAGCTGTTTTTT.

This chain joins TRBV11-2 and TRBJ1-1; 7 bases align to TRBD1. V lost 5 bases to trimming and J lost 3 bases; unmatched junction nucleotides: 3. Germline CDR1 is SGHAT and CDR2 is FQNNGV. CDR3 size: 13 residues. CDR3 residues: CASSLTGYTEAFF. CDR3 nucleotides: TGTGCCAGCAGCCTGACAGGGTACACTGAAGCTTTCTTT. The entire variable domain, with the rest obtained from reference TRBV11-2 and TRBJ1-1, is as follows: EAGVAQSPRYKIIEKRQSVAFWCNPISGHATLYWYQQILGQGPKLLIQFQNNGVVDDSQLPKDRFSAERLKGVDSTLKIQPAKLEDSAVYLCASSLTGYTEAFFGQGTRLTVV.

This clone was seen just once. The rearrangement links TRBV9 to TRBJ2-1; 11 nucleotides line up with TRBD2. V shed 0 bases, J shed 4 bases, and the junction held 9 bases outside the gene matches. The CDR3 extends over 18 amino acids. Germline CDR1 is SGDLS and CDR2 is YYNGEE. The CDR3 is CASSVVGKLAGGYNEQFF. Written as DNA, the CDR3 is TGTGCCAGCAGCGTAGTAGGGAAGCTAGCGGGGGGTTACAATGAGCAGTTCTTC. The full variable domain, rest sourced from reference TRBV9 and TRBJ2-1, is DSGVTQTPKHLITATGQRVTLRCSPRSGDLSVYWYQQSLDQGLQFLIQYYNGEERAKGNILERFSAQQFPDLHSELNLSSLELGDSALYFCASSVVGKLAGGYNEQFFGPGTRLTVL.

This chain connects TRBV7-2 to TRBJ2-1, with 10 bases lining up with TRBD2. Germline lookup yields CDR1 SGHTA and CDR2 FQGNSA. Losses at the gene ends were 3 bases for V and 7 bases for J; bases not matched to a gene: 3. CDR3 length equals 14 residues. The DNA of the CDR3 is TGTGCCAGCAGCTTTAGCGGGGGGCCGAATGAGCAGTTCTTC. Its protein is CASSFSGGPNEQFF.

The rearrangement uses TRBV11-3 and TRBJ1-1; 9 nucleotides agree with TRBD1. The CDR3 spans 14 residues. Germline trimming cut 5 bases from V and 1 base from J; bases unmatched to any gene: 2. Germline V gene lookup returns CDR1 SGHNT and CDR2 YENEEA. The CDR3 sequence is CASSPQGANTEAFF. CDR3 DNA sequence: TGTGCCAGCAGCCCACAGGGGGCGAACACTGAAGCTTTCTTT.

The CDR3 region is CASSQDLAGYYEQYF. The CDR3 DNA reads TGTGCCAGCAGCCAAGACCTAGCGGGATATTACGAGCAGTACTTC. The chain employs TRBV4-2 and TRBJ2-7; 9 nucleotides align to TRBD2. The trim removed 0 bases at V and 4 bases at J, leaving 4 bases unmatched. Germline CDR1 LGHNA, CDR2 YNFKEQ. The CDR3 is 15 amino acids.

The J gene is TRBJ2-2, the V gene TRBV5-6, with 7 bases identical to TRBD1. There are 16 residues in the CDR3. Germline CDR1 and CDR2: SGHDT and YYEEEE. V trimming: 0 bases; J trimming: 4 bases; junction bases outside the gene matches: 6. CDR3 protein: CASSLETGSRTGELFF. In DNA, the CDR3 is TGTGCCAGCAGCTTGGAGACAGGGTCGCGCACCGGGGAGCTGTTTTTT.

The rearrangement links TRBV5-4 to TRBJ2-3; 9 bases align to TRBD2. CDR1 SGHNT and CDR2 YYREEE come from the germline V gene (reference sequence). V shed 4 bases, J shed 6 bases, and the junction held 6 bases outside the gene matches. This CDR3 region has 14 residues. The DNA for the CDR3 is TGTGCCAGCAGCCAGGGACTAGCAATGGATACGCAGTATTTT. Its translation is CASSQGLAMDTQYF.

CDR3 DNA: TGTGCCAGCAGCCAAGGGGGGAGGGAGGCTTTCTTT. This translates into CASSQGGREAFF. V gene TRBV4-2 combines with J gene TRBJ1-1; possibly TRBD1 for D (5 bases). The CDR3 runs to 12 residues. The germline CDR1 and CDR2 sequences are LGHNA and YNFKEQ. V lost 1 base and J 11 bases, leaving 11 bases between the germline ends.